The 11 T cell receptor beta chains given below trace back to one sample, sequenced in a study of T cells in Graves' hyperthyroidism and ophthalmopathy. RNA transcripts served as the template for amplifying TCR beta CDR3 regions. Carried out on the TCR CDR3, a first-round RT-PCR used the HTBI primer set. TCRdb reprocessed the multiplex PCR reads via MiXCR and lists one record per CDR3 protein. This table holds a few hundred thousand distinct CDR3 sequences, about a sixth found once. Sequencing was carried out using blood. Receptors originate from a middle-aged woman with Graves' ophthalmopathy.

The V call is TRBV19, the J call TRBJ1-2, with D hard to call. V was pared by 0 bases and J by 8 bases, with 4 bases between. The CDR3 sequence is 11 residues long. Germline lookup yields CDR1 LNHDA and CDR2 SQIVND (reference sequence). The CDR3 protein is CASSIDRGYTF. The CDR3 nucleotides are TGTGCCAGTAGTATAGACCGGGGCTACACCTTC. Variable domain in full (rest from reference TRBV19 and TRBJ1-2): DGGITQSPKYLFRKEGQNVTLSCEQNLNHDAMYWYRQDPGQGLRLIYYSQIVNDFQKGDIAEGYSVSREKKESFPLTVTSAQKNPTAFYLCASSIDRGYTFGSGTRLTVV.

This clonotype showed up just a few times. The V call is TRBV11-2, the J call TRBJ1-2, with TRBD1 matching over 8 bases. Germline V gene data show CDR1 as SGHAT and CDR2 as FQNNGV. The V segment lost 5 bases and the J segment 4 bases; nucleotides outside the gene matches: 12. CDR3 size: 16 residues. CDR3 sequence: CASSRKGTGGGYGYTF. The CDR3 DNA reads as TGTGCCAGCAGCCGGAAAGGGACAGGCGGCGGCTATGGCTACACCTTC.

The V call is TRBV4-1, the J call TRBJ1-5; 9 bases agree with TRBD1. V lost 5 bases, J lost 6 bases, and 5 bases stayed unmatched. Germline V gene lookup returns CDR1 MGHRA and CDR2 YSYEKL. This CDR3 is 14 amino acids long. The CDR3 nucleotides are TGCGCCAGCAGCAGAGAACAGGGGGCTCAGCCCCAGCATTTT. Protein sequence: CASSREQGAQPQHF.

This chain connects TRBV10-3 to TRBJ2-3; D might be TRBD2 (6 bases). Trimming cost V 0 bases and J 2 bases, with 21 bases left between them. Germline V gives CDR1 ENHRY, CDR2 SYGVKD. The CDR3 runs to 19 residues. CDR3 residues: CAISESIRGTHTFTDTQYF. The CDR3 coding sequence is TGTGCCATCAGTGAGTCGATACGCGGGACCCATACTTTCACAGATACGCAGTATTTT.

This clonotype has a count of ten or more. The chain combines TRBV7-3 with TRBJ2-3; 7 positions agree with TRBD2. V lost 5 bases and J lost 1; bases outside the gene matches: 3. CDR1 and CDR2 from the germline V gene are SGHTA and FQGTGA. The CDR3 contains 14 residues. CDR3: CASSPGLGTDTQYF. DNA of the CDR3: TGTGCCAGCAGCCCCGGACTAGGCACAGATACGCAGTATTTT.

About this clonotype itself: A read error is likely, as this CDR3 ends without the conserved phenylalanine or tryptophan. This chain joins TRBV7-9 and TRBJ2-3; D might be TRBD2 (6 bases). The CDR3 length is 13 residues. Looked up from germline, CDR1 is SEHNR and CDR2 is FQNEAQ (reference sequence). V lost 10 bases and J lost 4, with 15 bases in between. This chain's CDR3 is CATNILAPDTQYS. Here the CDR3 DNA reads TGTGCCACCAATATACTAGCCCCAGATACGCAGTATTCT.

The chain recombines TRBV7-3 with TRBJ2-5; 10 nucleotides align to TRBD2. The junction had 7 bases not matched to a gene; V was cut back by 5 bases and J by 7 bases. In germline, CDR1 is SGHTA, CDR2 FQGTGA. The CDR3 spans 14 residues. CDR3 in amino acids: CASSASGGLGTQYF. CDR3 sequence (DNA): TGTGCCAGCAGCGCTAGCGGGGGCCTTGGGACCCAGTACTTC.

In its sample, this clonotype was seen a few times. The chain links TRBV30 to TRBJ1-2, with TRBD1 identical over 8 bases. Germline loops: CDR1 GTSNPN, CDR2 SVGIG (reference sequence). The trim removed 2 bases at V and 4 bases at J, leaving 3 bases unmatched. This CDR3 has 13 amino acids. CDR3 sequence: CAWSRDRPYGYTF. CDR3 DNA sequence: TGTGCCTGGAGTCGGGACAGGCCCTATGGCTACACCTTC.

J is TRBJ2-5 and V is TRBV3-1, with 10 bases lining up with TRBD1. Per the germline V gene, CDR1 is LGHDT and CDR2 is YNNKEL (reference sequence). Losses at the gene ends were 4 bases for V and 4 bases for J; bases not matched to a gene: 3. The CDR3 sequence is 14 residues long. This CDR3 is CASSPTGGPETQYF. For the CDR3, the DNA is TGTGCCAGCAGCCCGACAGGGGGCCCAGAGACCCAGTACTTC.

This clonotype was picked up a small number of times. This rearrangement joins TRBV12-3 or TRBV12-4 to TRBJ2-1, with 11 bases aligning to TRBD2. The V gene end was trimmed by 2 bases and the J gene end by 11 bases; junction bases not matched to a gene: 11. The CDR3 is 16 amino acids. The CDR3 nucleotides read TGTGCCAGCAGTTTATCCCCGACTAGCGGGGCCTCGAAGCAGTTCTTC. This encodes CASSLSPTSGASKQFF.

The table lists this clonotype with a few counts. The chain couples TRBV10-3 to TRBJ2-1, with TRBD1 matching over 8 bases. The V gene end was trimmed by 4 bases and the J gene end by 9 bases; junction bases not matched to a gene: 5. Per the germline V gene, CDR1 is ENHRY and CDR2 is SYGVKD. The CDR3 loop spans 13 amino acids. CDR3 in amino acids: CAISGQGWGEQFF. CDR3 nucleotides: TGTGCCATCAGTGGACAGGGGTGGGGTGAGCAGTTCTTC.